Listed below are T cell receptor beta chains from one sample, sequenced in a study of CD8+CD57+ T cells in acquired aplastic anemia. TCRdb itself ran the reads through MiXCR, one entry per CDR3 protein. The table has about 160,000 distinct CDR3 sequences, around 75% seen once. Sample: sorted CD4+, CD8+, or CD8+CD57+ T cells (not recorded which) from PBMCs. These receptor sequences come from a human donor with aplastic anemia. CDR3s include the opening cysteine and the closing phenylalanine or tryptophan. The D gene is left open where the match is weak. A clone size is listed for some rows: how often the clone was seen (once, few, many), or a class if it is expanded.

V	length	size	D	J	DNA	CDR3
TRBV19	16	-	TRBD2	TRBJ2-7	TGTGCCAGTGCCCGTTCCGGGACTAGCGGCACCTACGAGCAGTACTTC	CASARSGTSGTYEQYF
TRBV7-2	16	-	-	TRBJ1-2	TGTGCCAGCAGCTTAGATGCTCAGGGGAGAGGCTATGGCTACACCTTC	CASSLDAQGRGYGYTF
TRBV7-3	12	-	-	TRBJ2-7	TGTGCCAGCAGCGTAGACGTTGGGGAGCAGTACTTC	CASSVDVGEQYF
TRBV29-1	13	-	-	TRBJ2-7	TGCAGCGTGGCAACCGGGACATCATACGAGCAGTACTTC	CSVATGTSYEQYF
TRBV20-1	15	few	TRBD1	TRBJ2-7	TGCAGTGCTGAGGGGGGACAGGGGAATAGGTACGAGCAGTACTTC	CSAEGGQGNRYEQYF
TRBV20-1	13	-	TRBD1	TRBJ1-2	TGCAGTGCTGCCCCCGGACAGGGGGATGGCTACACCTTC	CSAAPGQGDGYTF
TRBV14	15	many	-	TRBJ2-1	TGTGCCAGCAGCCAAGTTGATAGCCCATACAATGAGCAGTTCTTC	CASSQVDSPYNEQFF
TRBV12-3/TRBV12-4	16	-	-	TRBJ1-3	TGTGCCAGCAGTTTAGCCGGGGCTACCTCTGGAAACACCATATATTTT	CASSLAGATSGNTIYF
TRBV12-3/TRBV12-4	11	-	-	TRBJ2-5	TGTGCCAGCAGCGCACTCCGTTCCCAGTACTTC	CASSALRSQYF
TRBV7-3	17	once	TRBD2	TRBJ2-1	TGTGCCAGCAGCTCAGGGCCGAGCGGGGGGCCTATCAATGAGCAGTTCTTC	CASSSGPSGGPINEQFF